The 13 T cell receptor beta chains below come from one sample, sequenced in a study of shared T cell receptors in the human thymus. The table came from immunoSEQ multiplex PCR; TCRdb's copy has only in-frame clones and leaves some out. This table holds roughly 660,000 clones, 70% to 90% found once. These data are also associated with another study on human thymus T cells.

Material: thymocytes. All receptors derive from a boy in the first two years of life with a congenital heart defect.

The chain couples TRBV14 to TRBJ2-7, with D tentatively TRBD1 (5 bases). This CDR3 region has 15 residues. V was trimmed by 0 bases and J by 2 bases, leaving 11 bases between them. The germline gives CDR1 SGHDN, CDR2 FVKESK. CDR3 in DNA: TGTGCCAGCAGCCAAGAGAAGGGCAGGGCCTACGAGCAGTACTTC. Amino acids: CASSQEKGRAYEQYF.

This clone appeared a single time. The chain combines TRBV27 with TRBJ2-7; 9 bases fit TRBD1. CDR3 length equals 14 residues. The V gene's germline CDR1 is MNHEY and CDR2 SMNVEV (reference sequence). J was trimmed by 6 bases and V by 6 bases; bases with no gene match: 9. The CDR3 region has the DNA TGTGCCAGCAGGCCCCGGGACAGGGTAGGCGAGCAGTACTTC. As protein: CASRPRDRVGEQYF.

The chain combines TRBV5-6 with TRBJ2-1; D unresolved. Looked up from germline, CDR1 is SGHDT and CDR2 is YYEEEE. V gave up 0 bases and J gave up 9 bases, with 4 bases separating them. The CDR3 loop spans 11 amino acids. CDR3 sequence: CASSLGSEQFF. CDR3 coding DNA: TGTGCCAGCAGCTTGGGTAGTGAGCAGTTCTTC.

J is TRBJ2-2 and V is TRBV5-6, with TRBD2 identical over 11 bases. This CDR3 has 17 amino acids. The germline gives CDR1 SGHDT, CDR2 YYEEEE. The J segment lost 1 base and the V segment lost 0 bases, leaving 2 bases of the junction unmatched. The CDR3 DNA reads TGTGCCAGCAGCTTGGCGGGGACTAGCGGGAACACCGGGGAGCTGTTTTTT. This translates into CASSLAGTSGNTGELFF.

This chain connects TRBV10-3 to TRBJ2-6; 8 bases are a match to TRBD1. Trimming removed 3 bases from V and 1 base from J; junction bases left unmatched: 17. The CDR3 length is 21 residues. Germline lookup yields CDR1 ENHRY and CDR2 SYGVKD. This CDR3 is CAISDPLGDRGRLSGANVLTF. In nucleotides, the CDR3 is TGTGCCATCAGTGACCCATTGGGAGACAGGGGTCGGTTGTCTGGGGCCAACGTCCTGACTTTC.

The chain employs TRBV7-3 and TRBJ1-1; D possibly corresponds to TRBD1 (5 bases). V was pared by 4 bases and J by 5 bases, with 11 bases between. The CDR3 is 13 amino acids. CDR1 and CDR2 from the germline V gene are SGHTA and FQGTGA. The CDR3 spells CASSSGGRTEAFF. DNA for the CDR3: TGTGCCAGCAGCTCGGGGGGACGAACTGAAGCTTTCTTT.

The chain uses TRBV7-8 and TRBJ2-1; 7 bases match TRBD1. The CDR3 length is 16 residues. Germline loops: CDR1 SGHVS, CDR2 FQNEAQ. V lost 5 bases to trimming and J lost 2 bases; unmatched junction nucleotides: 9. The DNA of the CDR3 is TGTGCCAGCAGCCACTCCGGGACAGATACCTACAATGAGCAGTTCTTC. Amino acid sequence: CASSHSGTDTYNEQFF. The whole variable domain, filled in from reference TRBV7-8 and TRBJ2-1, reads GAGVSQSPRYKVAKRGQDVALRCDPISGHVSLFWYQQALGQGPEFLTYFQNEAQLDKSGLPSDRFFAERPEGSVSTLKIQRTQQEDSAVYLCASSHSGTDTYNEQFFGPGTRLTVL.

This sequence joins TRBV28 and TRBJ2-1; 15 nucleotides agree with TRBD2. Unmatched junction bases numbered 9, after V lost 6 bases and J lost 9 bases. The CDR3 length is 16 residues. Germline V gene lookup returns CDR1 MDHEN and CDR2 SYDVKM. The CDR3: CASRRTSGRANSEQFF. CDR3 sequence (DNA): TGTGCCAGCAGGCGGACTAGCGGGAGGGCTAATAGTGAGCAGTTCTTC. The entire variable domain, with the rest obtained from reference TRBV28 and TRBJ2-1, is as follows: DVKVTQSSRYLVKRTGEKVFLECVQDMDHENMFWYRQDPGLGLRLIYFSYDVKMKEKGDIPEGYSVSREKKERFSLILESASTNQTSMYLCASRRTSGRANSEQFFGPGTRLTVL.

J is TRBJ2-7 and V is TRBV7-2; TRBD2 matches 7 bases. The J segment lost 0 bases and the V segment lost 2 bases, leaving 7 bases of the junction unmatched. The CDR3 totals 16 residues. Germline assignment: CDR1 SGHTA and CDR2 FQGNSA. DNA for the CDR3: TGTGCCAGCAGCTTATTCTCTAGCGGCAACTCCTACGAGCAGTACTTC. Amino acids: CASSLFSSGNSYEQYF.

The chain links TRBV4-3 to TRBJ2-1; 10 bases are a match to TRBD1. The CDR3 is 15 residues long. Looked up from germline, CDR1 is LGHNA and CDR2 is YSLEER. The J segment lost 11 bases and the V segment lost 4 bases, leaving 11 bases of the junction unmatched. CDR3 sequence: CASSPDEGQGCKQFF. The CDR3 nucleotides read TGCGCCAGCAGCCCCGATGAGGGACAGGGGTGCAAGCAGTTCTTC.

V and J are TRBV6-1 and TRBJ2-5; D gene ambiguous. Germline CDR1 and CDR2: MNHNS and SASEGT. There are 9 residues in the CDR3. Trimming shortened V by 5 bases and J by 11 bases, and 6 bases separated the two germline ends. The CDR3 DNA sequence: TGTGCCAGCAGTTATGAGCAGTACTTC. This gives the protein CASSYEQYF.

The rearrangement links TRBV14 to TRBJ2-5, with 12 positions matching TRBD2. Looked up from germline, CDR1 is SGHDN and CDR2 is FVKESK. The CDR3 has 16 residues. With 4 bases clipped from V and 2 bases from J, the junction kept 5 bases outside the gene matches. The CDR3, as DNA: TGTGCCAGCAGCCCGCGGACTAGCGGGGATCAAGAGACCCAGTACTTC. Residues: CASSPRTSGDQETQYF.

This clone has only a few counts. The rearrangement uses TRBV2 and TRBJ1-4; 9 bases map to TRBD1. Germline CDR1 reads SNHLY; CDR2 reads FYNNEI. Trimming removed 9 bases from V and 6 bases from J; junction bases left unmatched: 8. There are 14 residues in the CDR3. The CDR3 here is CARKADRGDEKLFF. The CDR3 DNA reads as TGTGCCAGAAAAGCTGACAGGGGGGATGAAAAACTGTTTTTT.